This TCR beta chain emerged from a study of shared clonotypes between healthy human individuals. Findings and limits, study-wide: Naive subsets generally exceeded memory subsets in estimated richness. Donor scarcity curtailed the genetic and exposure-history diversity represented herein.

A word on this clone: As yet, its antigen is unknown.

Sorted-subset replicate PCR reactions contained 150 to 200 ng DNA, corresponding to approximately 30,000 T cell genomes. The table came from immunoSEQ multiplex PCR; TCRdb's copy has only in-frame clones and leaves some out. The sample comprises about 2.3 million clones, over 90% of which are singletons, and about 0.39% rests with the top ten. Trimming cost V 5 bases and J 4 bases, with 18 bases left between them. This CDR3 contains 15 residues. Per the germline V gene, CDR1 is SGHTA and CDR2 is FQGNSA. Sample: naive CD4+ T cells from PBMCs. The subset denotes: CD45RA+ positively selected. V usage is TRBV7-2 and J usage is TRBJ2-7, with D tentatively TRBD1 (6 bases). This receptor was identified in a man in his late teens or twenties in good health. Some clones in this sample may be carry-over from other donors' samples. The CDR3 sequence is CASSPRTGFGYEQYF. The DNA of the CDR3 is TGTGCCAGCAGCCCCCGCACAGGGTTTGGGTACGAGCAGTACTTC.